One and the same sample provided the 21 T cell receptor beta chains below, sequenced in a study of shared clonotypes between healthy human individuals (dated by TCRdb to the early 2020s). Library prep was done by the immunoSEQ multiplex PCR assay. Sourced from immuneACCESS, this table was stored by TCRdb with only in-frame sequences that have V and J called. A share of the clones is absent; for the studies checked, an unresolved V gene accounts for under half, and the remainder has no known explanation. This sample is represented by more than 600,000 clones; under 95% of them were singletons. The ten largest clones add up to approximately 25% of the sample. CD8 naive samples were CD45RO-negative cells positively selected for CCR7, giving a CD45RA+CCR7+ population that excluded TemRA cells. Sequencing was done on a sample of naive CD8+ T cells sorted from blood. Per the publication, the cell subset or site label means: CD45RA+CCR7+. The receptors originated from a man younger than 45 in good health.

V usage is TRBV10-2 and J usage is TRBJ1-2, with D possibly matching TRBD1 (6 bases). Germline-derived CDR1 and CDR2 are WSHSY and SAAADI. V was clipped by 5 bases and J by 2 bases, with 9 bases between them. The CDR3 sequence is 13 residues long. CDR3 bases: TGCGCCAGCAGTTTGGACAGCAACTATGGCTACACCTTC. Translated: CASSLDSNYGYTF.

CDR3 DNA sequence: TGTGCCATCAAAAACGGCGCCGACTATGGCTACACCTTC. Protein sequence: CAIKNGADYGYTF. This sequence joins TRBV28 and TRBJ1-2; D gene unclear. The CDR3 has 13 residues. Per germline, CDR1 MDHEN and CDR2 SYDVKM. V lost 10 bases to trimming and J lost 3 bases, with 15 bases between them.

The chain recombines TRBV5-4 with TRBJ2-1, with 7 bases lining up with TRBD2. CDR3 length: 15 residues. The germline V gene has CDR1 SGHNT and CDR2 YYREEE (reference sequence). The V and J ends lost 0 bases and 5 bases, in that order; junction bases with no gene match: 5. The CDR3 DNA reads TGTGCCAGCAGCTTGGCTTTCCGGGGGGACAATGAGCAGTTCTTC. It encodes CASSLAFRGDNEQFF. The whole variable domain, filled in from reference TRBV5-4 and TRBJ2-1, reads ETGVTQSPTHLIKTRGQQVTLRCSSQSGHNTVSWYQQALGQGPQFIFQYYREEENGRGNFPPRFSGLQFPNYSSELNVNALELDDSALYLCASSLAFRGDNEQFFGPGTRLTVL.

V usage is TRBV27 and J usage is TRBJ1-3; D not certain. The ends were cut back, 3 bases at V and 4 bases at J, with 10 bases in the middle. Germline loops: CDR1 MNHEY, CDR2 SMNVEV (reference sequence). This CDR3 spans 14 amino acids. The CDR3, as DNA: TGTGCCAGCAGTTTCGGTCCGGCAGGAAACACCATATATTTT. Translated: CASSFGPAGNTIYF.

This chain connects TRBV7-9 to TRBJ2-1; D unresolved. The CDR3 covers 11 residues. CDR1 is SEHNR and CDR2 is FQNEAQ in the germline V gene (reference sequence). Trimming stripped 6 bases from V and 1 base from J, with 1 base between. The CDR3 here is CASRSYNEQFF. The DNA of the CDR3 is TGTGCCAGCAGGTCCTACAATGAGCAGTTCTTC.

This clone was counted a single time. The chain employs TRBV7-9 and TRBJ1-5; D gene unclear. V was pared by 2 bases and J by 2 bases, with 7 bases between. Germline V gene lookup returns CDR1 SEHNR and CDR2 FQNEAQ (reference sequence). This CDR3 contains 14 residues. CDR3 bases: TGTGCCAGCAGCTTAACAACAGGCAATCAGCCCCAGCATTTT. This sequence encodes CASSLTTGNQPQHF.

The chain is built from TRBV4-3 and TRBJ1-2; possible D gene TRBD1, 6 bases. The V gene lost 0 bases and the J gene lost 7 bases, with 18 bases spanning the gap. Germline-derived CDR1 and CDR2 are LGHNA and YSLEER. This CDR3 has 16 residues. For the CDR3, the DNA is TGCGCCAGCAGCCAAGATCCCGGCAGGGGATGGTTTGGCTACACCTTC. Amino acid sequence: CASSQDPGRGWFGYTF.

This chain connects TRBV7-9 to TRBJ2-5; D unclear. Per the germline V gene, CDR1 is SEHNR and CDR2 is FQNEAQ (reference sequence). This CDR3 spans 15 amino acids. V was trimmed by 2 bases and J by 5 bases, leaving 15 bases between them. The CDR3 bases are TGTGCCAGCAGCTTAAAACCCGTATCCCGGGAGACCCAGTACTTC. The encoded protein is CASSLKPVSRETQYF.

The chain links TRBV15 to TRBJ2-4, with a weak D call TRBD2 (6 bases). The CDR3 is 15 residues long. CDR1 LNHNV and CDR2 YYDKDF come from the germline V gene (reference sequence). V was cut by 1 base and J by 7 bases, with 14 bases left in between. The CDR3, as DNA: TGTGCCACCAGCAGAGTAGCGGAGGGGAGTAACATTCAGTACTTC. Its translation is CATSRVAEGSNIQYF.

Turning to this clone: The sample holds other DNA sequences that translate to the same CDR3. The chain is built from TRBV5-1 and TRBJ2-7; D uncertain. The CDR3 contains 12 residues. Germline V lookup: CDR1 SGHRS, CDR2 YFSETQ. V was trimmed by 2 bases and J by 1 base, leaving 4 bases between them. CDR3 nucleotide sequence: TGCGCCAGCAGCTTAGAGTCCTACGAGCAGTACTTC. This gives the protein CASSLESYEQYF.

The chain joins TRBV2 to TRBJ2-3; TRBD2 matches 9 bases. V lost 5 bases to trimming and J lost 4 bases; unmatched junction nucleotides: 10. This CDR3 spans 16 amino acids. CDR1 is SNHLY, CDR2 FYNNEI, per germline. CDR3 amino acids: CASSPQTSGYSDTQYF. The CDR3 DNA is TGTGCCAGCAGTCCCCAGACTAGCGGATATTCAGATACGCAGTATTTT. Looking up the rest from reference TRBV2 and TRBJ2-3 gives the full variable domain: EPEVTQTPSHQVTQMGQEVILRCVPISNHLYFYWYRQILGQKVEFLVSFYNNEISEKSEIFDDQFSVERPDGSNFTLKIRSTKLEDSAMYFCASSPQTSGYSDTQYFGPGTRLTVL.

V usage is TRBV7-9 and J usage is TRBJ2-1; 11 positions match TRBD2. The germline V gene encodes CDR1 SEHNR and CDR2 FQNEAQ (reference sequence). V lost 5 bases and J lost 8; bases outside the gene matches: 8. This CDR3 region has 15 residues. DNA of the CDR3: TGTGCCAGCAGCGAGGCTAGCGGGAGGTTTTATGAGCAGTTCTTC. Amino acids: CASSEASGRFYEQFF.

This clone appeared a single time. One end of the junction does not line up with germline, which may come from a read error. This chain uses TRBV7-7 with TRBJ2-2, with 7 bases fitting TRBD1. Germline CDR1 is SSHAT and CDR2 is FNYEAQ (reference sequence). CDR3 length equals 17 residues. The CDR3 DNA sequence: TGTGCTAGCAGCTTAAATGAGCACAGGGGAAATATCGGGGAGCTGTTTTTT. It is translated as CASSLNEHRGNIGELFF.

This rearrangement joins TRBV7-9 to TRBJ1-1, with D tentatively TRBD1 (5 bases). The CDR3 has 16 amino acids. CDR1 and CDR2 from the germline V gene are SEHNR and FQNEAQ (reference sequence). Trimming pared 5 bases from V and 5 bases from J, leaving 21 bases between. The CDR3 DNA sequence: TGTGCCAGCAGCCCCGTCTGGGCAGGGTCGCGGACTGAAGCTTTCTTT. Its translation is CASSPVWAGSRTEAFF.

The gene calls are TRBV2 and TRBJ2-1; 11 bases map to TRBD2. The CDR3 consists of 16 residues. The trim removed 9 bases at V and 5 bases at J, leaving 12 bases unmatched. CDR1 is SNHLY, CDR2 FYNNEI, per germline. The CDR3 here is CASRGLLAGADNEQFF. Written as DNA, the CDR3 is TGTGCCAGTAGGGGGTTACTAGCGGGAGCGGACAATGAGCAGTTCTTC.

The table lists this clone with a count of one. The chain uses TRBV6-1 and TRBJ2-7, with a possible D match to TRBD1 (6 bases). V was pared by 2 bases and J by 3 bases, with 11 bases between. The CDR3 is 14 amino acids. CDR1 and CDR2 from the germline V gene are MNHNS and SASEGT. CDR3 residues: CASSEFGRGYEQYF. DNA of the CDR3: TGTGCCAGCAGTGAATTTGGCAGGGGCTACGAGCAGTACTTC.

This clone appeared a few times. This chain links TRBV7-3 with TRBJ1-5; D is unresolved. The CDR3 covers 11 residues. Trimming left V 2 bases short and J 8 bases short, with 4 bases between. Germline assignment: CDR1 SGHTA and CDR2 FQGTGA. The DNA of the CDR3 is TGTGCCAGCAGCTTAGACAAGCCCCAGCATTTT. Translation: CASSLDKPQHF. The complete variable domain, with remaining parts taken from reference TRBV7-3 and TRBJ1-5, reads GAGVSQTPSNKVTEKGKYVELRCDPISGHTALYWYRQSLGQGPEFLIYFQGTGAADDSGLPNDRFFAVRPEGSVSTLKIQRTERGDSAVYLCASSLDKPQHFGDGTRLSIL.

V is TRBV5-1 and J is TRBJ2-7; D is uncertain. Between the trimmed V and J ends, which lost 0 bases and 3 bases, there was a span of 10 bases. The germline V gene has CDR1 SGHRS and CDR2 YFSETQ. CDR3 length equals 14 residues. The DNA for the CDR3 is TGCGCCAGCAGCTTGGCCGGAACATACTACGAGCAGTACTTC. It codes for CASSLAGTYYEQYF.

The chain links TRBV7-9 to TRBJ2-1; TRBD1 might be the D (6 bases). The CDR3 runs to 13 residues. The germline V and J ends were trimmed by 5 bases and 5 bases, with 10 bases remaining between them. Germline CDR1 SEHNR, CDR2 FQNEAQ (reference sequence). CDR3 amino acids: CASSTGQHNEQFF. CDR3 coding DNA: TGTGCCAGCAGCACCGGACAGCACAATGAGCAGTTCTTC.

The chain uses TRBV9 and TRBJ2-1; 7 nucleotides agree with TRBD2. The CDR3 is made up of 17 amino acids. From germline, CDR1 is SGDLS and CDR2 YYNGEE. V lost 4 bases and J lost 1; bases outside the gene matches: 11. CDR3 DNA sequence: TGTGCCAGCAGCCCCCCCCTGGGGCGGGGGTCCTACAATGAGCAGTTCTTC. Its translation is CASSPPLGRGSYNEQFF.

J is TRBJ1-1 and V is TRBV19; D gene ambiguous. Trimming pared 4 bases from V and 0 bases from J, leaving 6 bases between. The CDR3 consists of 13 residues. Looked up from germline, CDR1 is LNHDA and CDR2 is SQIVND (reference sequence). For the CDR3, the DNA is TGTGCCAGTAGTACCTTGATGAACACTGAAGCTTTCTTT. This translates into CASSTLMNTEAFF.